This T cell receptor (beta chain) was documented in a study of blood T cell repertoires in COVID-19. Whole-study context: Some COVID-19 samples were acute and others convalescent; all came from the United States, Italy and Spain. PBMCs, B-cell-depleted T cells, or T cells were the source of the cDNA or gDNA that made up the material.

V trimming: 1 base; J trimming: 5 bases; junction bases outside the gene matches: 9. The length of the CDR3 is 16 residues. Germline lookup yields CDR1 SGHTA and CDR2 FQGNSA. In the original workflow: Reference gene primers were amplified, and this amplification served to estimate nucleated cell counts. Libraries were prepared by immunoSEQ multiplex PCR; TCRdb keeps only in-frame clonotypes and omits some of them. From that table come the V and J calls and clone size; the DNA was used to work out D and trimming. The sample includes 45,000 to 60,000 clones, around 85% of them seen just once. The rearrangement joins TRBV7-2 to TRBJ2-5; 8 nucleotides line up with TRBD2. Specimen: peripheral blood. The sequence was obtained from a human donor in a cohort sampled during active COVID-19. The CDR3 coding sequence is TGTGCCAGCAGCTTAGTTGGCGGGGGGCGGAGGGAGACCCAGTACTTC. Translating gives CASSLVGGGRRETQYF.